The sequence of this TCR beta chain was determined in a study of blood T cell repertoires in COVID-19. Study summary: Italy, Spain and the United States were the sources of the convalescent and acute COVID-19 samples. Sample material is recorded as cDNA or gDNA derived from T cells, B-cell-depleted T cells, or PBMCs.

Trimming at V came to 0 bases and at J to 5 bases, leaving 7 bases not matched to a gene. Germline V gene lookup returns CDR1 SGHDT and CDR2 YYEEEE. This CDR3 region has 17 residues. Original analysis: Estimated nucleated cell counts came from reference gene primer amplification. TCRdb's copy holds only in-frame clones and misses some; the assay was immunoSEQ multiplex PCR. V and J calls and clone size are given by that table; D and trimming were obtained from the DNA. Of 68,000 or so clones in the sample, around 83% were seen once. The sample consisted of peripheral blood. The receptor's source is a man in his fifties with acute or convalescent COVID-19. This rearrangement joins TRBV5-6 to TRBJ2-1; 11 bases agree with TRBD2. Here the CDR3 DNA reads TGTGCCAGCAGCTTGGCTCCTAGCGGGGGGCTAGACAATGAGCAGTTCTTC. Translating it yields CASSLAPSGGLDNEQFF.